What follows is one T cell receptor beta chain and its context. This entry comes from a study of T cell changes during pregnancy in multiple sclerosis. Trimming pared 3 bases from V and 4 bases from J, leaving 23 bases between. Germline V gene sequence: CDR1 KGHSH, CDR2 LQKENI. CDR3 length: 18 residues. Generated by immunoSEQ multiplex PCR, the TCRdb table keeps only in-frame clones and is missing some. The sample records tens of thousands of clones, around 89% being singletons. This material consisted of peripheral blood, taken in the first trimester of pregnancy. This clonotype was obtained from a female donor in good health, enrolled as a control in a pregnancy study. The chain links TRBV18 to TRBJ2-3, with D tentatively TRBD2 (7 bases). CDR3 DNA: TGTGCCAGCTCACCCATCGGGGGGCGGGCTTACCAGGCAGATACGCAGTATTTT. It is translated as CASSPIGGRAYQADTQYF.